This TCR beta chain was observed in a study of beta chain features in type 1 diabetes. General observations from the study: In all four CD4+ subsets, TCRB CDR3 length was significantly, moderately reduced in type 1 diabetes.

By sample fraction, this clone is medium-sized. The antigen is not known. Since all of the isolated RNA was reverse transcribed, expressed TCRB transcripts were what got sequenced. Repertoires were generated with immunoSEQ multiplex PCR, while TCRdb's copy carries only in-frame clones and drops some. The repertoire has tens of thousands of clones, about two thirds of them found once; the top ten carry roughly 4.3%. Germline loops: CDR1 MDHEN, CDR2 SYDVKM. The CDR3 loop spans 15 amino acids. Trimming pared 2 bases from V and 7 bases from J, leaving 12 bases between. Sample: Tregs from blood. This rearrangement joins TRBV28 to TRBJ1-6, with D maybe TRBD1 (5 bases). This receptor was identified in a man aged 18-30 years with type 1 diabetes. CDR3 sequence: CASSLNVGLNSPLHF. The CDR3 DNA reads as TGTGCCAGCAGTTTAAATGTGGGGCTGAATTCACCCCTCCACTTT.